This TCR beta chain was obtained from a study of cytomegalovirus exposure and HLA in healthy donors. CDR1 and CDR2 (germline): SGHRS, YFSETQ. The length of the CDR3 is 14 residues. With 1 base removed from V and 4 bases from J, the gap between germline ends came to 9 bases. On this clone: Its cognate antigen is unknown.

Overall study findings and caveats: Several top significant clusters appeared, in a later analysis, to be linked to common viral pathogens.

With 60 Vbeta and 13 Jbeta primers, the PCR was carried out. Using immunoSEQ multiplex PCR, the repertoire was profiled, and TCRdb retains in-frame clones only, with some absent. The sample records about 200,000 clones, around 73% being singletons. The specimen sequenced was PBMCs. The chain couples TRBV5-1 to TRBJ2-1, with D unclear. This TCR derives from a woman under 40 in good health and CMV-seropositive. The DNA of the CDR3 is TGCGCCAGCAGCTTGACTAACCCATACAATGAGCAGTTCTTC. The encoded protein is CASSLTNPYNEQFF.